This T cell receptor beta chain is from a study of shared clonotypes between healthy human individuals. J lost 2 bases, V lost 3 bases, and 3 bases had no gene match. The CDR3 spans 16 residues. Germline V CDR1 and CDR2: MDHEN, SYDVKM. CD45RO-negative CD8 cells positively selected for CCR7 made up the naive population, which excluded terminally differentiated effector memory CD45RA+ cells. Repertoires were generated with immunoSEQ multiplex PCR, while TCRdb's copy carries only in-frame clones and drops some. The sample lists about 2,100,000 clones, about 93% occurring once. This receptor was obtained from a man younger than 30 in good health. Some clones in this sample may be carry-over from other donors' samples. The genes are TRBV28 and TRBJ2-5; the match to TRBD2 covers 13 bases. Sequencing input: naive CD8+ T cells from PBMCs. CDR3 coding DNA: TGTGCCAGCAGTTTCGGGACTAGCGGGATTCAAGAGACCCAGTACTTC. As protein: CASSFGTSGIQETQYF.